This T cell receptor (beta chain) comes out of a study of radiation and T cells in renal cell carcinoma. The time point: blood 2 weeks post-SBRT. Indicated treatment: 15 Gy SBRT to primary tumor, nephrectomy 4 weeks later. From germline, CDR1 is SNHLY and CDR2 FYNNEI. This CDR3 has 14 amino acids. The ends lost 6 bases at V and 7 bases at J; junction bases unmatched: 10. Assay used: immunoSEQ multiplex PCR; TCRdb lists only in-frame clones, some missing. The sample has just over 150,000 clones, about 91% seen once. The sequenced sample was blood, obtained from a patient whose treatment included radiotherapy and nephrectomy. J is TRBJ1-2 and V is TRBV2; the match to TRBD1 covers 8 bases. This TCR came from a woman in her fifties or sixties with renal cell carcinoma. This CDR3 reads CASSPRTGFSGYTF. In DNA form, the CDR3 reads TGTGCCAGCAGCCCAAGGACAGGGTTCTCTGGCTACACCTTC.